These 32 T cell receptor beta chains were sequenced from one sample in a study of cytomegalovirus exposure and HLA in healthy donors. PCR used 60 Vbeta primers and 13 Jbeta primers. Clones were sequenced by immunoSEQ multiplex PCR, and TCRdb holds only the in-frame ones, with some missing. The profile covers approximately 110,000 clones, with around 80% appearing a single time and around 0.24% taken by the ten largest. The sample taken for sequencing was PBMCs. Receptor source: a middle-aged man in good health and CMV-seronegative.

This chain joins TRBV7-2 and TRBJ1-3; D is undetermined. V lost 8 bases to trimming and J lost 0 bases, with 14 bases between them. CDR3 size: 15 residues. Germline V gene sequence: CDR1 SGHTA, CDR2 FQGNSA. The CDR3 here is CASREKDYSGNTIYF. DNA of the CDR3: TGTGCCAGCCGTGAGAAGGACTACTCTGGAAACACCATATATTTT.

Written as DNA, the CDR3 is TGTGCCAGCAGTAGGTCGTCAGGGGTAATTAGCAATCAGCCCCAGCATTTT. Residues: CASSRSSGVISNQPQHF. This rearrangement joins TRBV2 to TRBJ1-5, with a possible D match to TRBD1 (6 bases). Looked up from germline, CDR1 is SNHLY and CDR2 is FYNNEI. CDR3 length: 17 residues. Trimming pared 5 bases from V and 0 bases from J, leaving 17 bases between.

The rearrangement links TRBV6-6 to TRBJ2-4; a weak D match, TRBD1 (6 bases). Trimming left V 6 bases short and J 13 bases short, with 16 bases between. This CDR3 has 12 residues. Per the germline V gene, CDR1 is MNHNY and CDR2 is SVGAGI (reference sequence). The CDR3: CASSRATGNQYF. CDR3 DNA: TGTGCCAGCAGCCGCGCGACAGGCAACCAGTACTTC.

The V gene is TRBV10-1, the J gene TRBJ1-5, with D maybe TRBD1 (5 bases). Looked up from germline, CDR1 is WNHNN and CDR2 is SYGVQD (reference sequence). V shed 7 bases and J shed 7 bases, with 20 bases lying between them. The CDR3 spans 15 residues. CDR3 bases: TGCGCCAGCAAGGAGGGTGGGGGTATCGGACAGCCCCAGCATTTT. This translates into CASKEGGGIGQPQHF.

The genes are TRBV5-6 and TRBJ2-6; no firm D call. Germline assignment: CDR1 SGHDT and CDR2 YYEEEE. V was trimmed by 0 bases and J by 1 base, leaving 5 bases between them. The CDR3 is made up of 15 amino acids. The DNA of the CDR3 is TGTGCCAGCAGCTTGGTATATTCTGGGGCCAACGTCCTGACTTTC. Its protein product is CASSLVYSGANVLTF.

This rearrangement joins TRBV11-3 to TRBJ1-1; no reliable D call. Trimming pared 5 bases from V and 4 bases from J, leaving 11 bases between. Germline loops: CDR1 SGHNT, CDR2 YENEEA. The CDR3 has 13 residues. CDR3 nucleotides: TGTGCCAGCAGCGATTCCCCCAGCACTGAAGCTTTCTTT. It yields the protein CASSDSPSTEAFF.

This clone was seen a single time. J is TRBJ2-1 and V is TRBV6-4; TRBD2 aligns across 7 bases. J lost 2 bases, V lost 2 bases, and 6 bases had no gene match. The CDR3 extends over 16 amino acids. The germline gives CDR1 MRHNA, CDR2 SNTAGT. The CDR3 coding sequence is TGTGCCAGCAGTGACCTCGCGGGAGCACCCTACAATGAGCAGTTCTTC. This encodes CASSDLAGAPYNEQFF.

The chain couples TRBV5-4 to TRBJ2-3; TRBD2 matches at 8 bases. This CDR3 spans 17 amino acids. Germline CDR1 reads SGHNT; CDR2 reads YYREEE (reference sequence). After removal of 0 bases from V and 0 bases from J, the junction contained 6 bases not matched to a gene. The CDR3 bases are TGTGCCAGCAGCTTGGGCCCAGCGGGGGCGAGCACAGATACGCAGTATTTT. This encodes CASSLGPAGASTDTQYF.

The V gene is TRBV28, the J gene TRBJ1-1; 8 positions match TRBD1. CDR3 length: 13 residues. V trimming: 6 bases; J trimming: 5 bases; junction bases outside the gene matches: 5. Germline V gives CDR1 MDHEN, CDR2 SYDVKM. CDR3 residues: CASRRQGRTEAFF. The CDR3, as DNA: TGTGCCAGCAGACGACAGGGGCGAACTGAAGCTTTCTTT.

This sequence joins TRBV5-6 and TRBJ1-1; D is unclear. Germline V lookup: CDR1 SGHDT, CDR2 YYEEEE. CDR3 length: 14 amino acids. V dropped 2 bases and J dropped 1 base, with 9 bases sitting between them. The CDR3 DNA reads as TGTGCCAGCAGCTTATTAGCGGGGAACACTGAAGCTTTCTTT. It encodes CASSLLAGNTEAFF.

The chain recombines TRBV28 with TRBJ1-6; D unresolved. Germline values: CDR1 MDHEN, CDR2 SYDVKM. V lost 8 bases and J 8 bases, leaving 7 bases between the germline ends. The CDR3 sequence is 11 residues long. The CDR3 loop is CASGRDSPLHF. The CDR3, as DNA: TGTGCCAGCGGGAGGGATTCACCCCTCCACTTT.

This sequence joins TRBV4-1 and TRBJ2-7; 12 bases align to TRBD1. CDR3 length equals 15 residues. V lost 4 bases and J lost 5; bases outside the gene matches: 6. From germline, CDR1 is MGHRA and CDR2 YSYEKL. The CDR3 coding sequence is TGCGCCAGCAGCCCGGGACAGGGGGCGCGCGACGAGCAGTACTTC. Protein sequence: CASSPGQGARDEQYF.

The chain recombines TRBV5-6 with TRBJ1-5, with D possibly TRBD1 on 6 matching bases. The CDR3 runs to 16 residues. Germline V lookup: CDR1 SGHDT, CDR2 YYEEEE. V lost 5 bases and J 4 bases, leaving 19 bases between the germline ends. For the CDR3, the DNA is TGTGCCAGCAGTTTTGGGCTAACAGGGTTGAATCAGCCCCAGCATTTT. Translated, it gives CASSFGLTGLNQPQHF.

The chain joins TRBV27 to TRBJ2-7; D gene uncertain. Germline V gene lookup returns CDR1 MNHEY and CDR2 SMNVEV (reference sequence). The CDR3 runs to 15 residues. The V and J ends lost 3 bases and 4 bases respectively, with 16 bases between them. CDR3 bases: TGTGCCAGCAGTTTTGCGGCGGCCCCATCGTACGAGCAGTACTTC. Protein sequence: CASSFAAAPSYEQYF.

This chain links TRBV7-3 with TRBJ1-1, with 8 bases aligning to TRBD1. CDR3 length: 14 residues. Per germline, CDR1 SGHTA and CDR2 FQGTGA. Trimming took 4 bases from V and 4 from J; bases not matched to a gene: 5. The CDR3 sequence: CASSSTGGRTEAFF. CDR3 bases: TGTGCCAGCAGCTCAACAGGGGGACGCACTGAAGCTTTCTTT.

CDR3 protein: CASSYSARNEQYF. The CDR3 nucleotides are TGTGCCAGCAGTTACTCGGCCAGGAACGAGCAGTACTTC. The chain has TRBV6-6 and TRBJ2-7; no firm D call. The CDR3 length is 13 residues. V was clipped by 0 bases and J by 5 bases, with 8 bases between them. The germline V gene has CDR1 MNHNY and CDR2 SVGAGI (reference sequence).

This sequence joins TRBV7-9 and TRBJ2-7; TRBD1 matches 8 bases. Germline V gene lookup returns CDR1 SEHNR and CDR2 FQNEAQ (reference sequence). The CDR3 is made up of 12 amino acids. The V and J ends lost 5 bases and 6 bases, in that order; junction bases with no gene match: 3. The CDR3 nucleotides are TGTGCCAGCAGCCCGACAGGGGTCGAGCAGTACTTC. Amino acid sequence: CASSPTGVEQYF. The variable domain in full, completed from reference TRBV7-9 and TRBJ2-7, reads DTGVSQNPRHKITKRGQNVTFRCDPISEHNRLYWYRQTLGQGPEFLTYFQNEAQLEKSRLLSDRFSAERPKGSFSTLEIQRTEQGDSAMYLCASSPTGVEQYFGPGTRLTVT.

This chain connects TRBV29-1 to TRBJ2-5; a weak D match, TRBD2 (6 bases). V gave up 7 bases and J gave up 5 bases, with 17 bases separating them. CDR1 is SQVTM and CDR2 is ANQGSEA in the germline V gene. The CDR3 extends over 13 amino acids. Here the CDR3 reads CSARDSPTETQYF. CDR3 bases: TGCAGCGCGAGGGACTCCCCTACGGAGACCCAGTACTTC.

V and J are TRBV7-6 and TRBJ2-5; 9 bases line up with TRBD1. The CDR3 runs 15 residues. The germline gives CDR1 SGHVS, CDR2 FNYEAQ. The V segment lost 3 bases and the J segment 5 bases; nucleotides outside the gene matches: 7. CDR3 protein: CASSLGTGNWETQYF. The CDR3 coding sequence is TGTGCCAGCAGCTTGGGGACAGGGAATTGGGAGACCCAGTACTTC.

The rearrangement links TRBV14 to TRBJ1-5; 10 bases line up with TRBD1. This CDR3 region has 18 residues. Germline V gives CDR1 SGHDN, CDR2 FVKESK. J gave up 1 base and V 2 bases, and 8 bases lay outside the gene matches. CDR3 in amino acids: CASSQPYGQGESNQPQHF. The CDR3 DNA is TGTGCCAGCAGCCAACCTTACGGACAGGGGGAAAGCAATCAGCCCCAGCATTTT. The whole variable domain, remainder taken from reference TRBV14 and TRBJ1-5, is EAGVTQFPSHSVIEKGQTVTLRCDPISGHDNLYWYRRVMGKEIKFLLHFVKESKQDESGMPNNRFLAERTGGTYSTLKVQPAELEDSGVYFCASSQPYGQGESNQPQHFGDGTRLSIL.

The J gene is TRBJ1-2, the V gene TRBV4-2, with a tentative D call TRBD1 (6 bases). The V gene lost 5 bases and the J gene lost 3 bases, with 16 bases spanning the gap. Germline CDR1 is LGHNA and CDR2 is YNFKEQ. This CDR3 is 15 amino acids long. The CDR3 reads CASSFTGNQDYGYTF. CDR3 nucleotides: TGTGCCAGCAGCTTCACAGGGAACCAGGACTATGGCTACACCTTC.

The chain has TRBV5-1 and TRBJ1-2; TRBD1 is a possible D gene (6 bases). The germline gives CDR1 SGHRS, CDR2 YFSETQ. The CDR3 has 15 amino acids. The V end was cut by 0 bases, the J end by 4 bases, with 13 bases between. DNA for the CDR3: TGCGCCAGCAGCTTGGGGGGGCAGGACGCCTATGGCTACACCTTC. Encoded protein: CASSLGGQDAYGYTF.

V and J are TRBV21-1 and TRBJ1-6; the tabulated D call, TRBD1, remains unverified against the DNA. TRBV21-1 represents a pseudogene. The CDR3 has 15 residues. CDR3 loop: CASSCRQGRASPLHF. As DNA, the CDR3 is TGTGCCAGCAGTTGCCGACAGGGAAGAGCTTCACCCCTCCACTTT.

This clone was observed a few times. The chain couples TRBV18 to TRBJ2-5; D gene unclear. The V end was cut by 1 base, the J end by 1 base, with 7 bases between. CDR3 length equals 14 residues. CDR1 is KGHSH and CDR2 is LQKENI in the germline V gene. CDR3 sequence: CASSPRLFQETQYF. DNA for the CDR3: TGTGCCAGCTCACCACGACTGTTCCAAGAGACCCAGTACTTC.

The rearrangement links TRBV5-1 to TRBJ2-5, with 8 bases identical to TRBD2. J was trimmed by 5 bases and V by 4 bases; bases with no gene match: 10. Germline values: CDR1 SGHRS, CDR2 YFSETQ. The CDR3 length is 15 residues. CDR3 sequence: CASSPGLEIRETQYF. The CDR3 coding sequence is TGCGCCAGCAGCCCGGGACTAGAGATCCGTGAGACCCAGTACTTC.

This sequence joins TRBV13 and TRBJ1-2; TRBD1 might be the D (6 bases). V was trimmed by 4 bases and J by 2 bases, leaving 17 bases between them. Germline CDR1 PRHDT, CDR2 FYEKMQ (reference sequence). CDR3 length: 16 residues. The CDR3 coding sequence is TGTGCCAGCAGCTCTAGTTCCGACAGGATCAACTATGGCTACACCTTC. Its protein is CASSSSSDRINYGYTF.

The gene calls are TRBV15 and TRBJ1-5; tentatively, D is TRBD1 (5 bases). The ends were cut back, 8 bases at V and 4 bases at J, with 9 bases in the middle. The CDR3 loop spans 12 amino acids. Looked up from germline, CDR1 is LNHNV and CDR2 is YYDKDF (reference sequence). For the CDR3, the DNA is TGTGCCACCCGGGGGGGGAATCAGCCCCAGCATTTT. As protein: CATRGGNQPQHF. Full variable domain (outside the CDR3, taken from reference TRBV15 and TRBJ1-5): DAMVIQNPRYQVTQFGKPVTLSCSQTLNHNVMYWYQQKSSQAPKLLFHYYDKDFNNEADTPDNFQSRRPNTSFCFLDIRSPGLGDTAMYLCATRGGNQPQHFGDGTRLSIL.

The genes are TRBV25-1 and TRBJ2-1; 10 bases match TRBD2. Germline values: CDR1 MGHDK, CDR2 SYGVNS. This CDR3 spans 18 amino acids. Unmatched junction bases numbered 7, after V lost 1 base and J lost 1 base. DNA of the CDR3: TGTGCCAGCAGTGAATTTGGAGCTAGCGGGAGTTCCTACAATGAGCAGTTCTTC. Translating it yields CASSEFGASGSSYNEQFF.

The chain couples TRBV10-3 to TRBJ2-5; TRBD1 matches at 9 bases. The last part of the DNA fits TRBJ2-7 better; the J call may be wrong. The CDR3 extends over 15 amino acids. Germline V gives CDR1 ENHRY, CDR2 SYGVKD. CDR3 region: CAISDDRGYSYEQYF. In DNA, the CDR3 is TGTGCCATCAGTGACGACAGGGGGTATTCCTACGAGCAGTACTTC.

CDR3 bases: TGCGCCAGCAGCTTGGCCGGGATGGGGAATCAAGAGACCCAGTACTTC. It is translated as CASSLAGMGNQETQYF. This chain links TRBV5-1 with TRBJ2-5; TRBD2 might be the D (5 bases). Germline CDR1 is SGHRS and CDR2 is YFSETQ. The CDR3 sequence is 16 residues long. V lost 0 bases to trimming and J lost 2 bases, with 14 bases between them.

The chain combines TRBV19 with TRBJ1-1; 7 bases are a match to TRBD1. The CDR3 consists of 13 residues. The V gene end was trimmed by 7 bases and the J gene end by 8 bases; junction bases not matched to a gene: 10. Germline V lookup: CDR1 LNHDA, CDR2 SQIVND (reference sequence). This CDR3 reads CASISPGGLEAFF. DNA for the CDR3: TGTGCCAGTATAAGTCCAGGGGGGCTCGAAGCTTTCTTT.

In its sample, this clone was seen once. V gene TRBV9 combines with J gene TRBJ2-5; D is uncertain. Germline lookup yields CDR1 SGDLS and CDR2 YYNGEE. The CDR3 length is 13 residues. V lost 1 base, J lost 3 bases, and 7 bases lay in between. CDR3 sequence: CASSVRTEETQYF. CDR3 in DNA: TGTGCCAGCAGCGTACGAACAGAAGAGACCCAGTACTTC.